The 8 T cell receptor beta chains below all came from one sample that was sequenced in a study of cytomegalovirus exposure and HLA in healthy donors. The PCR employed 60 Vbeta primers together with 13 Jbeta primers. Clones were sequenced by immunoSEQ multiplex PCR, and TCRdb holds only the in-frame ones, with some missing. The sample carries roughly 100,000 clones, about 69% recorded once. Input material: PBMCs. The receptor set was obtained from a human donor in good health.

This clone has just a few counts. The rearrangement uses TRBV11-2 and TRBJ2-7; D not certain. Trimming left V 2 bases short and J 6 bases short, with 5 bases between. The CDR3 length is 11 residues. Germline CDR1 reads SGHAT; CDR2 reads FQNNGV. This CDR3 reads CASSLIFEQYF. The CDR3 DNA follows: TGTGCCAGCAGCTTAATATTCGAGCAGTACTTC.

This clone was seen a few times. This chain connects TRBV6-5 to TRBJ1-5; D is unclear. The germline V gene has CDR1 MNHEY and CDR2 SVGAGI. The CDR3 covers 15 residues. Trimming cost V 0 bases and J 2 bases, with 8 bases left between them. CDR3 nucleotide sequence: TGTGCCAGCAGTTACTCGTCCACGGGCAATCAGCCCCAGCATTTT. Translation gives CASSYSSTGNQPQHF.

The gene calls are TRBV28 and TRBJ2-5, with TRBD1 matching over 10 bases. The CDR3 is made up of 15 amino acids. V lost 5 bases, J lost 2 bases, and 5 bases stayed unmatched. The V gene's germline CDR1 is MDHEN and CDR2 SYDVKM. CDR3 protein: CASSPGQGIQETQYF. Written as DNA, the CDR3 is TGTGCCAGCAGTCCGGGACAGGGGATACAAGAGACCCAGTACTTC.

The V gene is TRBV15, the J gene TRBJ2-5, with D perhaps matching TRBD2 (5 bases). Looked up from germline, CDR1 is LNHNV and CDR2 is YYDKDF (reference sequence). CDR3 size: 15 residues. V was cut by 0 bases and J by 2 bases, with 10 bases left in between. CDR3 in DNA: TGTGCCACCAGCAGAGATCGTGGAGGTCAAGAGACCCAGTACTTC. This translates into CATSRDRGGQETQYF.

This chain connects TRBV30 to TRBJ1-5; D call uncertain. The germline V gene encodes CDR1 GTSNPN and CDR2 SVGIG (reference sequence). V was shortened by 2 bases and J by 0 bases, with 17 bases between the two germline ends. The CDR3 contains 17 residues. The DNA of the CDR3 is TGTGCCTGGAGTCACGGAGACCGATCTAATAGCAATCAGCCCCAGCATTTT. The encoded protein is CAWSHGDRSNSNQPQHF.

The rearrangement joins TRBV21-1 to TRBJ2-3; TRBD1 is taken as the D call from the table, unchecked against the DNA. TRBV21-1 counts as a pseudogene. CDR3 length: 16 amino acids. CDR3 in amino acids: CASLKGVQGPGVTQYF. The CDR3 DNA reads TGTGCCAGTCTCAAAGGGGTGCAGGGTCCGGGTGTTACGCAGTATTTT.

The rearrangement uses TRBV7-9 and TRBJ1-2; D may be TRBD1 (5 bases). The CDR3 covers 15 residues. Germline V gene data show CDR1 as SEHNR and CDR2 as FQNEAQ (reference sequence). V dropped 0 bases and J dropped 3 bases, with 11 bases sitting between them. CDR3 nucleotide sequence: TGTGCCAGCAGCTTAGCCGGGGGATCGGACTATGGCTACACCTTC. Translation gives CASSLAGGSDYGYTF.

This clone was counted once. The chain has TRBV29-1 and TRBJ2-4; 7 bases are a match to TRBD1. The CDR3 loop spans 12 amino acids. From germline, CDR1 is SQVTM and CDR2 ANQGSEA. V lost 4 bases to trimming and J lost 5 bases; unmatched junction nucleotides: 2. The CDR3 DNA reads as TGCAGCGTTGGGACAGGCCAAAACATTCAGTACTTC. Amino acid sequence: CSVGTGQNIQYF.